The 24 T cell receptor beta chains given below trace back to one sample, sequenced in a study of response to subunit inactivated influenza vaccine. A single record per CDR3 protein comes from TCRdb applying MiXCR to the RT-PCR reads. The sample shows a few hundred thousand distinct CDR3 sequences, 22% of them seen only once. Sequencing used PBMCs from blood, obtained approximately 22 months after vaccination. The receptors come from a man aged 50 to 69 who received an inactivated influenza vaccine.

This clonotype was found many times. The rearrangement joins TRBV20-1 to TRBJ1-5; the D gene is possibly TRBD1 (5 bases). The germline CDR1 and CDR2 sequences are DFQATT and SNEGSKA (reference sequence). V gave up 2 bases and J gave up 5 bases, with 16 bases separating them. The CDR3 has 15 residues. DNA for the CDR3: TGCAGTGCTAGATCGGGTCAGGGAAATCATCAGCCCCAGCATTTT. The encoded protein is CSARSGQGNHQPQHF.

The gene calls are TRBV19 and TRBJ2-3, with D hard to call. Germline assignment: CDR1 LNHDA and CDR2 SQIVND (reference sequence). The CDR3 has 15 residues. With 3 bases removed from V and 3 bases from J, the gap between germline ends came to 13 bases. DNA of the CDR3: TGTGCCAGTAGTATCGGGTCGCCCAAAACAGATACGCAGTATTTT. This gives the protein CASSIGSPKTDTQYF.

The chain couples TRBV3-1 to TRBJ2-5, with D perhaps TRBD2 (5 bases). V dropped 4 bases and J dropped 3 bases, with 15 bases sitting between them. Germline V gene sequence: CDR1 LGHDT, CDR2 YNNKEL (reference sequence). The CDR3 has 15 amino acids. The CDR3: CASSPGLHSEETQYF. The CDR3 bases are TGTGCCAGCAGCCCCGGTCTACATAGCGAAGAGACCCAGTACTTC.

In its sample, this clonotype was seen a few times. The rearrangement joins TRBV6-5 to TRBJ2-5, with 10 bases matching TRBD2. Germline V gene sequence: CDR1 MNHEY, CDR2 SVGAGI. The CDR3 consists of 16 residues. V shed 0 bases and J 4 bases; nucleotides not matched to a gene: 5. The CDR3 spells CASSYSSGGPGETQYF. The CDR3 bases are TGTGCCAGCAGTTACTCTAGCGGGGGGCCCGGAGAGACCCAGTACTTC.

This clonotype has just a few counts. The chain combines TRBV7-6 with TRBJ1-6; possible D gene TRBD1, 6 bases. Germline V gene sequence: CDR1 SGHVS, CDR2 FNYEAQ. V lost 1 base to trimming and J lost 5 bases, with 15 bases between them. CDR3 length: 17 residues. The CDR3 loop is CASSLEQGRRHNSPLHF. For the CDR3, the DNA is TGTGCCAGCAGCTTAGAACAGGGAAGGAGGCATAATTCACCCCTCCACTTT.

This clonotype was seen more than once but under ten times. The rearrangement uses TRBV7-2 and TRBJ2-7; 10 nucleotides agree with TRBD2. With 6 bases clipped from V and 6 bases from J, the junction kept 8 bases outside the gene matches. Germline loops: CDR1 SGHTA, CDR2 FQGNSA. The CDR3 runs 14 residues. The CDR3 spells CASRQAGGPVEQYF. The DNA for the CDR3 is TGTGCCAGCAGGCAAGCGGGAGGGCCGGTCGAGCAGTACTTC.

This clonotype came up many times. The V and J genes are TRBV5-1 and TRBJ1-5; TRBD1 aligns across 9 bases. Trimming cost V 4 bases and J 7 bases; bases outside gene matches: 6. The CDR3 extends over 14 amino acids. The germline gives CDR1 SGHRS, CDR2 YFSETQ. The CDR3 spells CASSMDRGGQPQHF. Written as DNA, the CDR3 is TGCGCCAGCAGCATGGACAGGGGAGGGCAGCCCCAGCATTTT. The entire variable domain, with the rest obtained from reference TRBV5-1 and TRBJ1-5, is as follows: KAGVTQTPRYLIKTRGQQVTLSCSPISGHRSVSWYQQTPGQGLQFLFEYFSETQRNKGNFPGRFSGRQFSNSRSEMNVSTLELGDSALYLCASSMDRGGQPQHFGDGTRLSIL.

This clonotype came up a few times. The chain couples TRBV4-2 to TRBJ2-1; 11 bases fit TRBD2. CDR1 is LGHNA, CDR2 YNFKEQ, per germline. Trimming took 1 base from V and 10 from J; bases not matched to a gene: 6. This CDR3 spans 15 amino acids. This CDR3 is CASSQGSGGAGEQFF. CDR3 nucleotide sequence: TGTGCCAGCAGCCAAGGTAGCGGGGGGGCTGGGGAGCAGTTCTTC.

The chain employs TRBV10-2 and TRBJ1-6; no clear D. Germline V lookup: CDR1 WSHSY, CDR2 SAAADI. CDR3 length: 15 amino acids. V lost 5 bases and J 7 bases, leaving 15 bases between the germline ends. The CDR3 region has the DNA TGCGCCAGCAGTCAGAGGACGTCGACAAATTCACCCCTCCACTTT. This encodes CASSQRTSTNSPLHF.

This clonotype was seen only a few times. The chain links TRBV12-3 or TRBV12-4 to TRBJ1-5, with D possibly matching TRBD1 (5 bases). The V and J ends lost 5 bases and 7 bases respectively, with 9 bases between them. The CDR3 spans 12 residues. In DNA form, the CDR3 reads TGTGCCAGCAGTACGGGGACCCAGCCCCAGCATTTT. Encoded protein: CASSTGTQPQHF.

CDR3 bases: TGTGCCAGCAGCCCCGAGGGACAGGGCGGTTACACCTTC. Protein sequence: CASSPEGQGGYTF. The chain has TRBV7-9 and TRBJ1-2; 9 bases match TRBD1. From germline, CDR1 is SEHNR and CDR2 FQNEAQ (reference sequence). There are 13 residues in the CDR3. The ends lost 5 bases at V and 11 bases at J; junction bases unmatched: 9.

V usage is TRBV6-2 or TRBV6-3 and J usage is TRBJ2-7; D is perhaps TRBD1 (5 bases). This CDR3 has 13 amino acids. Germline-derived CDR1 and CDR2 are MNHEY and SVGEGT. V lost 4 bases and J 7 bases, leaving 14 bases between the germline ends. For the CDR3, the DNA is TGTGCCAGCAGTTCGGCCAGGGTAGGAGAGCAGTACTTC. It encodes CASSSARVGEQYF.

This clonotype was seen only a few times. The chain couples TRBV28 to TRBJ2-3; 13 nucleotides line up with TRBD2. The CDR3 consists of 16 residues. Germline V lookup: CDR1 MDHEN, CDR2 SYDVKM. Losses at the gene ends were 5 bases for V and 3 bases for J; bases not matched to a gene: 5. CDR3 DNA sequence: TGTGCCAGCAGTCTACTAGCGGGGGGGTATACAGATACGCAGTATTTT. This sequence encodes CASSLLAGGYTDTQYF.

The chain carries TRBV20-1 and TRBJ2-2; the match to TRBD2 covers 9 bases. In germline, CDR1 is DFQATT, CDR2 SNEGSKA (reference sequence). V was clipped by 0 bases and J by 0 bases; unmatched bases: 5. There are 17 residues in the CDR3. The chain's CDR3 is CSARDMLAGANTGELFF. The CDR3 DNA is TGCAGTGCTAGAGACATGTTAGCGGGGGCGAACACCGGGGAGCTGTTTTTT.

The V and J genes are TRBV12-3 or TRBV12-4 and TRBJ2-6; D is undetermined. V was clipped by 5 bases and J by 2 bases, with 4 bases between them. The CDR3 consists of 13 residues. This CDR3 reads CASSRTGANVLTF. The CDR3 DNA reads TGTGCCAGCAGTCGCACTGGGGCCAACGTCCTGACTTTC.

The chain couples TRBV7-2 to TRBJ1-2; no clear D. The CDR3 loop spans 12 amino acids. V shed 5 bases and J shed 4 bases, with 8 bases lying between them. Looked up from germline, CDR1 is SGHTA and CDR2 is FQGNSA. This CDR3 reads CASSPGIYGYTF. The DNA for the CDR3 is TGTGCCAGCAGCCCCGGGATCTATGGCTACACCTTC. Full variable domain (rest looked up from reference TRBV7-2 and TRBJ1-2): GAGVSQSPSNKVTEKGKDVELRCDPISGHTALYWYRQSLGQGLEFLIYFQGNSAPDKSGLPSDRFSAERTGGSVSTLTIQRTQQEDSAVYLCASSPGIYGYTFGSGTRLTVV.

This clonotype was detected a few times. The chain uses TRBV6-5 and TRBJ2-1; tentatively, D is TRBD2 (5 bases). V lost 4 bases, J lost 14 bases, and 18 bases lay in between. This CDR3 has 13 residues. Germline V gene lookup returns CDR1 MNHEY and CDR2 SVGAGI. This CDR3 reads CASSFGAVDPEFF. CDR3 nucleotide sequence: TGTGCCAGCAGTTTTGGAGCGGTGGATCCCGAGTTCTTC.

This clonotype was seen only a few times. The chain links TRBV20-1 to TRBJ1-5, with D tentatively TRBD1 (6 bases). There are 13 residues in the CDR3. In germline, CDR1 is DFQATT, CDR2 SNEGSKA (reference sequence). V lost 5 bases and J 6 bases, leaving 14 bases between the germline ends. CDR3 protein: CSAYRDRSQPQHF. CDR3 sequence (DNA): TGCAGTGCTTACAGGGATCGGAGTCAGCCCCAGCATTTT.

This clonotype was recorded a few times. CDR3 amino acids: CAISGTDTEQYF. The CDR3 region has the DNA TGTGCCATCAGTGGGACAGATACCGAGCAGTACTTC. The chain couples TRBV10-3 to TRBJ2-7, with D possibly TRBD1 on 6 matching bases. The ends were cut back, 4 bases at V and 6 bases at J, with 10 bases in the middle. Germline V gene sequence: CDR1 ENHRY, CDR2 SYGVKD. The CDR3 totals 12 residues.

This clonotype was observed a handful of times. The V gene is TRBV20-1, the J gene TRBJ1-6, with TRBD1 matching 8 bases. With 5 bases clipped from V and 7 bases from J, the junction kept 4 bases outside the gene matches. The CDR3 sequence is 13 residues long. Germline assignment: CDR1 DFQATT and CDR2 SNEGSKA (reference sequence). The CDR3 coding sequence is TGCAGTGCTCCGACAGGGGACAATTCACCCCTCCACTTT. It specifies CSAPTGDNSPLHF.

Of note for this clonotype: This may stem from a read error, because a much larger clone lies one nucleotide away. This chain uses TRBV12-3 or TRBV12-4 with TRBJ1-1; the match to TRBD1 covers 7 bases. CDR3 length: 15 amino acids. CDR3 DNA sequence: TGTGCCAGCAGTTGGTACAGGGGCCGGGGGACTGAATCTTTCTTT. Protein sequence: CASSWYRGRGTESFF.

The table lists this clonotype with a few counts. The V and J genes are TRBV11-2 and TRBJ2-1, with 8 nucleotides matching TRBD2. The CDR3 totals 19 residues. CDR1 and CDR2 (germline): SGHAT, FQNNGV. The V and J ends lost 0 bases and 3 bases, in that order; junction bases with no gene match: 13. CDR3 in amino acids: CASSLDPERGGLIYNEQFF. In nucleotides, the CDR3 is TGTGCCAGCAGCTTAGATCCTGAACGCGGGGGGCTGATCTACAATGAGCAGTTCTTC.

The chain uses TRBV28 and TRBJ1-6, with a possible D match to TRBD1 (5 bases). CDR1 and CDR2 (germline): MDHEN, SYDVKM. The CDR3 contains 14 residues. The V and J ends lost 7 bases and 7 bases respectively, with 14 bases between them. For the CDR3, the DNA is TGTGCCAGCAATGGGGACTGGGTGAATTCACCCCTCCACTTT. Protein sequence: CASNGDWVNSPLHF.

This chain uses TRBV6-8 with TRBJ2-7; 7 bases are a match to TRBD1. Germline V gene data show CDR1 as MNHGY and CDR2 as SAAAGT. The CDR3 loop spans 15 amino acids. Losses at the gene ends were 2 bases for V and 3 bases for J; bases not matched to a gene: 7. CDR3 sequence reads: CASSYIRDSDYEQYF. CDR3 in DNA: TGTGCCAGCAGTTACATTCGGGACAGCGACTACGAGCAGTACTTC.